The rows below give T cell receptor beta chains drawn from one sample of a study of OX40 agonist ivuxolimab in advanced cancers. TCRdb's copy holds only in-frame clones and misses some; the assay was immunoSEQ multiplex PCR. The table records fewer than 25,000 clones, approximately 89% of them present only once. The sample in question was CD4+ or CD8+ T cells sorted from blood, obtained in a trial of the OX40 agonist ivuxolimab. Receptor source: an adult with an advanced solid tumor such as melanoma, head and neck, liver or kidney cancer. The CDR3 runs from the conserved cysteine through the conserved F or W. A D gene is named only where the DNA matches it firmly. Some rows have no size entry. The others give once, few or many, or a class for an expanded clone.

size	V	length	J	D	DNA	CDR3
.	TRBV7-9	15	TRBJ1-5	.	TGTGCCAGCAGCTTAACGGGGGTGCAAGGTCAGCCCCAGCATTTT	CASSLTGVQGQPQHF
.	TRBV2	19	TRBJ2-5	TRBD2	TGTGCCAGCAGTGAAACGATTCCTCGCGGGGAGGGCCGTTGGGAGACCCAGTACTTC	CASSETIPRGEGRWETQYF
.	TRBV7-9	15	TRBJ1-1	TRBD1	TGTGCCAGCAGCCGACAGGGGGGCCGGGACACTGAAGCTTTCTTT	CASSRQGGRDTEAFF
.	TRBV2	12	TRBJ2-1	.	TGTGCCAGCGTCTTCGACCACAATGAGCAGTTCTTC	CASVFDHNEQFF
.	TRBV7-2	15	TRBJ1-2	TRBD1	TGTGCCAGCAGCGAATCCGGGACAGGGGCCTATGGCTACACCTTC	CASSESGTGAYGYTF
.	TRBV29-1	12	TRBJ2-5	.	TGCAGCGTCTGGGGGGCCGGCGAGACCCAGTACTTC	CSVWGAGETQYF
.	TRBV12-5	13	TRBJ1-2	.	TGTGCTAGTGGTTTGGGAGGGTTTTATGGCTACACCTTC	CASGLGGFYGYTF
.	TRBV6-6	14	TRBJ2-1	TRBD2	TGTGCCAGCAGGGGGACTAGCTCCTACAATGAGCAGTTCTTC	CASRGTSSYNEQFF
.	TRBV21-1	16	TRBJ2-1	.	TGTGCCAGCAGCAAAGAGGCTAGGATTTTCTACAATGAGCAGTTCTTC	CASSKEARIFYNEQFF
.	TRBV28	13	TRBJ2-1	.	TGTGCCAGCATCGAAAGCGGCTACAATGAGCAGTTCTTC	CASIESGYNEQFF
.	TRBV6-5	14	TRBJ2-7	.	TGTGCCAGCAGTCACAGATGGGTGGCCTACGAGCAGTACTTC	CASSHRWVAYEQYF
once	TRBV5-6	13	TRBJ1-2	TRBD1	TGTGCCAGCAGCTCCAGGGGGAACTATGGCTACACCTTC	CASSSRGNYGYTF
.	TRBV4-2	14	TRBJ1-1	.	TGTGCCAGCAGCCAAGATACAGGGAAGACTGAAGCTTTCTTT	CASSQDTGKTEAFF
.	TRBV4-1	15	TRBJ2-1	TRBD2	TGCGCCAGCAGCCAATTAGCGGGAGGGCGGAATGAGCAGTTCTTC	CASSQLAGGRNEQFF
.	TRBV6-1	14	TRBJ2-2	.	TGTGCCAGCCCAGGGGACCGATACACCGGGGAGCTGTTTTTT	CASPGDRYTGELFF
once	TRBV30	16	TRBJ2-7	TRBD2	TGTGCCTGGAGTGTATTGGGACTAGCGGGAGCCTACGAGCAGTACTTC	CAWSVLGLAGAYEQYF
.	TRBV28	17	TRBJ2-5	TRBD2	TGTGCCAGCAGCACTAGCGGGAGGGCCGGGGGCCAAGAGACCCAGTACTTC	CASSTSGRAGGQETQYF
.	TRBV14	14	TRBJ1-1	TRBD1	TGTGCCAGCAGCCCAGGGGGTTTGAACACTGAAGCTTTCTTT	CASSPGGLNTEAFF
.	TRBV11-2	15	TRBJ2-3	.	TGTGCCAGCAGCTTAGCGGGGTACAGCACAGATACGCAGTATTTT	CASSLAGYSTDTQYF
.	TRBV27	13	TRBJ1-1	.	TGTGCCAGCTCCCTAAGGGGGGGGACTGAAGCTTTCTTT	CASSLRGGTEAFF
.	TRBV19	17	TRBJ1-2	TRBD1	TGTGCCAGTAGTATTGAAAATTGGGGACAGAGATACTATGGCTACACCTTC	CASSIENWGQRYYGYTF
.	TRBV28	15	TRBJ2-2	.	TGTGCCAGCAGTTTTTCTGGGATCGTGACCGGGGAGCTGTTTTTT	CASSFSGIVTGELFF
.	TRBV4-2	14	TRBJ1-1	.	TGTGCCAGCAGCCAAGCCGAGGCCGGCACTGAAGCTTTCTTT	CASSQAEAGTEAFF
.	TRBV7-6	17	TRBJ2-1	TRBD2	TGTGCCAGCAGCGTAGAACCGGGACTAGCTTCCTACAATGAGCAGTTCTTC	CASSVEPGLASYNEQFF
.	TRBV2	14	TRBJ2-7	TRBD2	TGTGCCAGCAGTCGACTAGCGGGAGTTGTCGAGCAGTACTTC	CASSRLAGVVEQYF
once	TRBV28	16	TRBJ2-4	TRBD2	TGTGCCAGCAGTTTGGCCGCGGGAGGGTGGGGTATCATTCAGTACTTC	CASSLAAGGWGIIQYF
.	TRBV7-8	17	TRBJ1-3	TRBD1	TGTGCCAGCAGCTTAGACAGGGGCGCCTTCTCTGGAAACACCATATATTTT	CASSLDRGAFSGNTIYF
.	TRBV11-2	15	TRBJ2-5	.	TGTGCCGGCAGCTTAGTGTGGGCTGCGCAAGAGACCCAGTACTTC	CAGSLVWAAQETQYF
.	TRBV14	10	TRBJ2-7	.	TGTGCCAGCAGCCAAGAACGGCTCCCCTTC	CASSQERLPF
.	TRBV5-4	15	TRBJ1-3	.	TGTGCCAGCAGCTACGGACTGATCTCTGGAAACACCATATATTTT	CASSYGLISGNTIYF
.	TRBV15	17	TRBJ2-2	TRBD1	TGTGCCACCAGCAAGGGACAGAGAAAAACGAACACCGGGGAGCTGTTTTTT	CATSKGQRKTNTGELFF
.	TRBV5-1	14	TRBJ2-5	TRBD1	TGCGCCAGCAGCCTAGGGACAGGGCAAGAGACCCAGTACTTC	CASSLGTGQETQYF
.	TRBV6-5	15	TRBJ2-2	TRBD2	TGTGCCAGCTATTCTCTAGCGGCGAACACCGGGGAGCTGTTTTTT	CASYSLAANTGELFF
.	TRBV19	15	TRBJ1-1	.	TGTGCCAGTAGTATTAGGCAGGGGAGGAACACTGAAGCTTTCTTT	CASSIRQGRNTEAFF
.	TRBV7-2	13	TRBJ2-7	.	TGTGCCAGCAGCTTTTGGGGCGGCCACGAGCAGTACTTC	CASSFWGGHEQYF
.	TRBV28	14	TRBJ1-2	TRBD1	TGTGCCAGCAGTAGGGGACAGGGGCGGGATGGCTACACCTTC	CASSRGQGRDGYTF
few	TRBV5-4	17	TRBJ1-1	TRBD1	TGTGCCAGCAGCTTGGCCGGCCAGGGGGCCAGGAACACTGAAGCTTTCTTT	CASSLAGQGARNTEAFF
.	TRBV6-5	13	TRBJ2-1	.	TGTGCCAGCAGCGCGGAGGTTTACAATGAGCAGTTCTTC	CASSAEVYNEQFF
.	TRBV5-4	14	TRBJ2-4	.	TGTGCCAGCAGCTTGTTGGGGACCAAAAACATTCAGTACTTC	CASSLLGTKNIQYF
.	TRBV9	13	TRBJ2-1	.	TGTGCCAGCAGCCTCAGACCAACGGGTGGGCAGTTCTTC	CASSLRPTGGQFF
.	TRBV6-1	15	TRBJ2-7	.	TGTGCCAGCAGTGAAGCCGGAGACGGGCCCTACGAGCAGTACTTC	CASSEAGDGPYEQYF
.	TRBV11-2	16	TRBJ2-3	TRBD2	TGTGCCAGCAGCTTATCAGCGGGAGGTTTCACAGATACGCAGTATTTT	CASSLSAGGFTDTQYF
.	TRBV6-1	14	TRBJ2-3	.	TGTGCCAGCAGTAACGAACTAGGGCCCTTTTCGCAGTATTTT	CASSNELGPFSQYF
.	TRBV28	17	TRBJ2-1	TRBD2	TGTGCCAGCAGTTTAAGGCGGCTAGCGGGAGGGCCGAGAGAGCAGTTCTTC	CASSLRRLAGGPREQFF
.	TRBV2	14	TRBJ2-6	.	TGTGCCAGCAGTGGCCAGTATGGGGCCAACGTCCTGACTTTC	CASSGQYGANVLTF
.	TRBV7-3	13	TRBJ2-3	.	TGTGCCAGCAGCTTAACCCGAGGAGACTACCAGTATTTT	CASSLTRGDYQYF
.	TRBV6-5	15	TRBJ2-5	.	TGTGCCGTCACGGGTGGCCCCTCATTCCAAGAGACCCAGTACTTC	CAVTGGPSFQETQYF
once	TRBV6-5	13	TRBJ2-7	TRBD1	TGTGCCAGCAGTAGACAGGGTGAGGACGAGCAGTACTTC	CASSRQGEDEQYF